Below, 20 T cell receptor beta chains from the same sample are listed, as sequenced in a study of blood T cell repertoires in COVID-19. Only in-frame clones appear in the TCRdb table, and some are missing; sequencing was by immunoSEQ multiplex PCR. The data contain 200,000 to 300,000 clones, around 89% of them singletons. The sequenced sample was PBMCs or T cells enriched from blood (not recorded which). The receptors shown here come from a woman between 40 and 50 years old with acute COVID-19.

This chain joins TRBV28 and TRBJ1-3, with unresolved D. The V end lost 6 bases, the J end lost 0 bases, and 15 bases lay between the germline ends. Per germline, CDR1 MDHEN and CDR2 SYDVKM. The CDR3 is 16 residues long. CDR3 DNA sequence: TGTGCCAGCAGCCCCCACGGGTCGCACTCTGGAAACACCATATATTTT. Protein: CASSPHGSHSGNTIYF.

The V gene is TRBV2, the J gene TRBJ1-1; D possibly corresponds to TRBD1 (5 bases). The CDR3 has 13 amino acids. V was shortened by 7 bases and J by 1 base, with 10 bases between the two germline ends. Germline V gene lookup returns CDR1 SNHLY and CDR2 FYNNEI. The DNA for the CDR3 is TGTGCCAGCAAACTTCAGGGGAACACTGAAGCTTTCTTT. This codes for CASKLQGNTEAFF.

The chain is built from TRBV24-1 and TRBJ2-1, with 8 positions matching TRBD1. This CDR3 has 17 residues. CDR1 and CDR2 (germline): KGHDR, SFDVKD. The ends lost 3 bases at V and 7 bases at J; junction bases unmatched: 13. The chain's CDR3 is CATSDGARGRGRNEQFF. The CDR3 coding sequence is TGTGCCACCAGTGATGGGGCCAGGGGGCGAGGTAGGAATGAGCAGTTCTTC.

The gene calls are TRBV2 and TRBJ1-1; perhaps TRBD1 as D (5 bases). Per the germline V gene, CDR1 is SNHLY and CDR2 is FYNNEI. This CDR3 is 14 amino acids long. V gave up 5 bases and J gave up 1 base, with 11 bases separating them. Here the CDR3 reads CASSKEQANTEAFF. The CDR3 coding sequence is TGTGCCAGCAGTAAGGAACAGGCGAACACTGAAGCTTTCTTT.

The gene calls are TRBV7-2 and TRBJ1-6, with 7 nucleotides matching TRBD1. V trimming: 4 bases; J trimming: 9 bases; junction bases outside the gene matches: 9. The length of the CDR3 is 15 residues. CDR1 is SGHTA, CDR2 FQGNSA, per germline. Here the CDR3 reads CASSSDQGVASPLHF. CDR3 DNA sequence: TGTGCCAGCAGCTCGGATCAGGGGGTCGCTTCACCCCTCCACTTT.

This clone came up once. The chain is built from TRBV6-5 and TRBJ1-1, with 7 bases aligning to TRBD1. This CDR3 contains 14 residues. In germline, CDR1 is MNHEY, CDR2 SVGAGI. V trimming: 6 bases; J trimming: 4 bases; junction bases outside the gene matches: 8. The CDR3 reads CASSRRQGSTEAFF. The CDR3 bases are TGTGCCAGCAGCCGAAGACAGGGAAGCACTGAAGCTTTCTTT.

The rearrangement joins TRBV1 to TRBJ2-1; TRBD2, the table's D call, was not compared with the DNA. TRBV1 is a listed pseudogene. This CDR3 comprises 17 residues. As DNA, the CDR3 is TGCACCAGCAGCCACATGAGGAAGCGGGACTCCTACAATGAGCAGTTCTTC. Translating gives CTSSHMRKRDSYNEQFF.

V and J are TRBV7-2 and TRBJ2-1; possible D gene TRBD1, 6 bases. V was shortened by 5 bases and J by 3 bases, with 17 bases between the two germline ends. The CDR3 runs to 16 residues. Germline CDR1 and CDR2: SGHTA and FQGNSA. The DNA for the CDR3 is TGTGCCAGCAGCCGCCGTGGGGGCAATGGCTACAATGAGCAGTTCTTC. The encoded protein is CASSRRGGNGYNEQFF.

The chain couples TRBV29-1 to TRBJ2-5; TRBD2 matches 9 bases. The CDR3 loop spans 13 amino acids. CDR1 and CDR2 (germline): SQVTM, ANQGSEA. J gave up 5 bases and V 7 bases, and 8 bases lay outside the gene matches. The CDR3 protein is CSAAGGPGETQYF. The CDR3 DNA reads TGCAGCGCCGCGGGGGGGCCGGGGGAGACCCAGTACTTC.

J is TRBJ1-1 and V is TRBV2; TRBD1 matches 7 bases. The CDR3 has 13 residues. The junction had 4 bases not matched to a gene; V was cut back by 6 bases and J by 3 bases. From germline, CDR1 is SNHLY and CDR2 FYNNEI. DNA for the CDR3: TGTGCCAGCAGGACTACAGGGGACACTGAAGCTTTCTTT. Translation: CASRTTGDTEAFF. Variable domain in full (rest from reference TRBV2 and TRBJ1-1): EPEVTQTPSHQVTQMGQEVILRCVPISNHLYFYWYRQILGQKVEFLVSFYNNEISEKSEIFDDQFSVERPDGSNFTLKIRSTKLEDSAMYFCASRTTGDTEAFFGQGTRLTVV.

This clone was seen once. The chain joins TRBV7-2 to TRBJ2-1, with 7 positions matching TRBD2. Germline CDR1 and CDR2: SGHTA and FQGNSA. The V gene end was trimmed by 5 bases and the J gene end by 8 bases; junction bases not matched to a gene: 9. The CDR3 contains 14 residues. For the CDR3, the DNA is TGTGCCAGCAGCCAAGGACTAGGCCTCCATGAGCAGTTCTTC. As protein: CASSQGLGLHEQFF.

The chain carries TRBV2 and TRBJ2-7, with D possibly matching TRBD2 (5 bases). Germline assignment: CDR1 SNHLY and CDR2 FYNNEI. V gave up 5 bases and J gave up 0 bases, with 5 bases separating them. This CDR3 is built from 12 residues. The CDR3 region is CASSTSSYEQYV. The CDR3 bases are TGTGCCAGCAGTACTAGCTCCTACGAGCAGTACGTC.

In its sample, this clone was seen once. The CDR3 DNA reads as TGCAGTGCTAGCTCCGACAGTAAACTGTTTTTT. Residues: CSASSDSKLFF. V gene TRBV20-1 combines with J gene TRBJ1-4, with D perhaps matching TRBD1 (5 bases). The CDR3 length is 11 residues. Germline CDR1 DFQATT, CDR2 SNEGSKA (reference sequence). V was clipped by 3 bases and J by 11 bases, with 10 bases between them.

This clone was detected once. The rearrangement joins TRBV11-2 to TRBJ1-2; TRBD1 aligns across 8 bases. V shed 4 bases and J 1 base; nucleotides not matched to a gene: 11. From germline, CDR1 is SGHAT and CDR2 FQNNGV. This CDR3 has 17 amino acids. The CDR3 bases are TGTGCCAGCAGCTCAACGCTCGAGACAGGGGTTAACTATGGCTACACCTTC. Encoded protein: CASSSTLETGVNYGYTF. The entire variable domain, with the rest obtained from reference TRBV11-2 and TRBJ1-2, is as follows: EAGVAQSPRYKIIEKRQSVAFWCNPISGHATLYWYQQILGQGPKLLIQFQNNGVVDDSQLPKDRFSAERLKGVDSTLKIQPAKLEDSAVYLCASSSTLETGVNYGYTFGSGTRLTVV.

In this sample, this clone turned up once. CDR3 residues: CAAGDSYNEQFF. Here the CDR3 DNA reads TGTGCCGCGGGGGACTCCTACAATGAGCAGTTCTTC. The V gene is TRBV12-3 or TRBV12-4, the J gene TRBJ2-1, with 7 bases identical to TRBD2. V was pared by 11 bases and J by 0 bases, with 1 base of the junction left unmatched. The CDR3 runs to 12 residues.

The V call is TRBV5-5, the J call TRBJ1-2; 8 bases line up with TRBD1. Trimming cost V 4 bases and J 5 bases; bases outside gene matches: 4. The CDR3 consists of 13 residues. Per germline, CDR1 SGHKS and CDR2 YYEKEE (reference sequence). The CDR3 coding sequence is TGTGCCAGCAGCCTGGGACAGGATTATGGCTACACCTTC. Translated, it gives CASSLGQDYGYTF.

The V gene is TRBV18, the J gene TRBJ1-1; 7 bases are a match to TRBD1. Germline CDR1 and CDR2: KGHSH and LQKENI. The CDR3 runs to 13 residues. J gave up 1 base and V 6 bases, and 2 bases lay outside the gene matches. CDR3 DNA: TGTGCCAGCTCGGGACAGCCGAACACTGAAGCTTTCTTT. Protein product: CASSGQPNTEAFF.

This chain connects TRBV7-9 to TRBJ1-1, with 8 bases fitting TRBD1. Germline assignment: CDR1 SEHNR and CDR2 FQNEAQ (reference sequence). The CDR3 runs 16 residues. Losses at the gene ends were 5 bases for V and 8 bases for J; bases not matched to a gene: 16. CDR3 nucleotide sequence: TGTGCCAGCAGCGCCAGGCAGGGGGCCCTACGTTCGGAAGCTTTCTTT. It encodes CASSARQGALRSEAFF.

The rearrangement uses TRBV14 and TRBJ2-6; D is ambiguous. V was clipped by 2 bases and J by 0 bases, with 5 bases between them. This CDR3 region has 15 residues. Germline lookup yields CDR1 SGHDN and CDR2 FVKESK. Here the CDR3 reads CASSQQNSGANVLTF. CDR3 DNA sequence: TGTGCCAGCAGCCAACAGAACTCTGGGGCCAACGTCCTGACTTTC.

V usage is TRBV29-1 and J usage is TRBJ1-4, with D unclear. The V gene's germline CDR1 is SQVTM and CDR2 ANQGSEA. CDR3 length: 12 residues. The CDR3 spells CSGRATNEKLFF. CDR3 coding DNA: TGCAGTGGCCGGGCAACTAATGAAAAACTGTTTTTT.